What follows are 18 T cell receptor beta chains derived from one specimen sequenced in a study of immune evolution from preneoplasia to lung adenocarcinoma. The protocol was immunoSEQ multiplex PCR, while the TCRdb copy is restricted to in-frame clones and leaves out a portion. This sample has thousands of clones, with less than 85% found just once. Sequencing input: FFPE minimally invasive lung adenocarcinoma tissue. These TCRs come from a person aged 65 to 85 with lung adenocarcinoma.

V and J are TRBV7-9 and TRBJ1-3, with D hard to call. V lost 4 bases to trimming and J lost 2 bases, with 18 bases between them. The CDR3 extends over 17 amino acids. Germline-derived CDR1 and CDR2 are SEHNR and FQNEAQ (reference sequence). CDR3 region: CASSYPTRGSPGNTIYF. The CDR3 bases are TGTGCCAGCAGCTACCCCACGCGGGGTTCGCCTGGAAACACCATATATTTT.

In DNA, the CDR3 is TGTGCCAGCAGCTTTCAGGGGTCCGGGGCCAACGTCCTGACTTTC. Its protein product is CASSFQGSGANVLTF. The V call is TRBV5-6, the J call TRBJ2-6; D is perhaps TRBD1 (6 bases). V lost 2 bases to trimming and J lost 4 bases, with 10 bases between them. CDR1 and CDR2 (germline): SGHDT, YYEEEE. The CDR3 has 15 amino acids.

This sequence joins TRBV5-1 and TRBJ1-1, with 9 bases identical to TRBD1. Germline lookup yields CDR1 SGHRS and CDR2 YFSETQ. The CDR3 has 15 amino acids. J was trimmed by 7 bases and V by 4 bases; bases with no gene match: 11. The CDR3 DNA sequence: TGCGCCAGCAGCAACCGGGACAGGGACATCGGTGAAGCTTTCTTT. Translation gives CASSNRDRDIGEAFF.

The chain links TRBV6-5 to TRBJ2-1; D perhaps matches TRBD2 (6 bases). The CDR3 length is 15 residues. V was shortened by 0 bases and J by 2 bases, with 8 bases between the two germline ends. CDR1 MNHEY and CDR2 SVGAGI come from the germline V gene. CDR3 protein: CASSYSAGPYNEQFF. The CDR3 DNA reads TGTGCCAGCAGTTACTCGGCGGGACCCTACAATGAGCAGTTCTTC.

This chain connects TRBV11-2 to TRBJ2-1; TRBD2 aligns across 7 bases. Per germline, CDR1 SGHAT and CDR2 FQNNGV. The CDR3 spans 14 residues. The V and J ends lost 3 bases and 4 bases, in that order; junction bases with no gene match: 3. The chain's CDR3 is CASSLGREYNEQFF. The CDR3 DNA sequence: TGTGCCAGCAGCTTGGGGCGGGAGTACAATGAGCAGTTCTTC.

The CDR3 DNA reads TGTGCCAGCAGTACCCTGACAGGGCGCGGCTACACCTTC. Encoded protein: CASSTLTGRGYTF. The J gene is TRBJ1-2, the V gene TRBV28, with TRBD1 matching 7 bases. Germline assignment: CDR1 MDHEN and CDR2 SYDVKM. With 5 bases clipped from V and 8 bases from J, the junction kept 8 bases outside the gene matches. The CDR3 loop spans 13 amino acids.

The chain is built from TRBV5-1 and TRBJ1-2, with a possible D match to TRBD1 (5 bases). V was clipped by 6 bases and J by 7 bases, with 22 bases between them. This CDR3 has 15 amino acids. The germline CDR1 and CDR2 sequences are SGHRS and YFSETQ. The CDR3 sequence: CASINLSDRLGGYTF. CDR3 DNA sequence: TGCGCCAGCATCAATCTGTCTGACAGACTAGGTGGCTACACCTTC.

V is TRBV10-3 and J is TRBJ2-3; 7 bases map to TRBD2. Per the germline V gene, CDR1 is ENHRY and CDR2 is SYGVKD. This CDR3 is 17 amino acids long. The trim removed 3 bases at V and 5 bases at J, leaving 14 bases unmatched. CDR3 residues: CAISESGARVMGDTQYF. The CDR3 DNA follows: TGTGCCATCAGTGAAAGCGGGGCGAGGGTAATGGGAGATACGCAGTATTTT.

V gene TRBV2 combines with J gene TRBJ1-6; the D gene is possibly TRBD1 (6 bases). V dropped 7 bases and J dropped 7 bases, with 11 bases sitting between them. CDR3 size: 13 residues. The V gene's germline CDR1 is SNHLY and CDR2 FYNNEI. The CDR3 is CASTRDINSPLHF. CDR3 in DNA: TGTGCCAGCACCCGGGACATCAATTCACCCCTCCACTTT.

Regarding this clone: This CDR3 is also generated by other DNA sequences in the sample. The chain combines TRBV5-6 with TRBJ1-3; D is unresolved. This CDR3 has 14 residues. Between the trimmed V and J ends, which lost 0 bases and 2 bases, there was a span of 6 bases. The germline CDR1 and CDR2 sequences are SGHDT and YYEEEE. CDR3 region: CASSLVGTGNTIYF. CDR3 coding DNA: TGTGCCAGCAGCTTGGTAGGGACTGGAAACACCATATATTTT.

This chain links TRBV15 with TRBJ2-1; 7 bases agree with TRBD1. Germline values: CDR1 LNHNV, CDR2 YYDKDF (reference sequence). The CDR3 length is 14 residues. With 0 bases clipped from V and 9 bases from J, the junction kept 5 bases outside the gene matches. The CDR3 protein is CATSREGQGVEQFF. As DNA, the CDR3 is TGTGCCACCAGCAGAGAGGGTCAGGGGGTTGAGCAGTTCTTC.

The rearrangement links TRBV6-1 to TRBJ2-2; 8 bases are a match to TRBD1. Germline V CDR1 and CDR2: MNHNS, SASEGT. Trimming removed 5 bases from V and 8 bases from J; junction bases left unmatched: 7. The CDR3 extends over 14 amino acids. The CDR3 nucleotides are TGTGCCAGCAGTTCCGGGACAGGCCTTGGGGAGCTGTTTTTT. Residues: CASSSGTGLGELFF.

This clone is medium-sized (0.01 to 0.1%). The chain carries TRBV5-1 and TRBJ1-2; a possible D gene is TRBD1 (6 bases). The V end was cut by 1 base, the J end by 6 bases, with 19 bases between. The CDR3 has 16 residues. Germline assignment: CDR1 SGHRS and CDR2 YFSETQ. As DNA, the CDR3 is TGCGCCAGCAGCTTGTCCCTAAGCGGCAGGGGTGATGGCTACACCTTC. It encodes CASSLSLSGRGDGYTF.

V is TRBV28 and J is TRBJ1-4; 8 bases agree with TRBD1. Trimming took 6 bases from V and 5 from J; bases not matched to a gene: 5. Germline V gene sequence: CDR1 MDHEN, CDR2 SYDVKM. This CDR3 contains 14 residues. CDR3 sequence (DNA): TGTGCCAGCAGGCAGACAGGGGAGAATGAAAAACTGTTTTTT. Residues: CASRQTGENEKLFF.

The chain combines TRBV6-5 with TRBJ2-7, with D possibly TRBD1 on 6 matching bases. This CDR3 contains 15 residues. V was cut by 4 bases and J by 2 bases, with 15 bases left in between. Germline CDR1 reads MNHEY; CDR2 reads SVGAGI. The CDR3 reads CASSSQDRRPYEQYF. The CDR3 coding sequence is TGTGCCAGCAGTTCCCAGGACAGAAGGCCCTACGAGCAGTACTTC.

This chain links TRBV5-1 with TRBJ2-1, with no clear D. Trimming shortened V by 0 bases and J by 5 bases, and 12 bases separated the two germline ends. Germline CDR1 is SGHRS and CDR2 is YFSETQ. The CDR3 length is 15 residues. The CDR3 bases are TGCGCCAGCAGCTTGGCCAACCCTAAAGACAATGAGCAGTTCTTC. This sequence encodes CASSLANPKDNEQFF.

The rearrangement uses TRBV7-9 and TRBJ2-5; 8 positions match TRBD2. Germline V CDR1 and CDR2: SEHNR, FQNEAQ (reference sequence). The CDR3 has 16 amino acids. V shed 1 base and J 0 bases; nucleotides not matched to a gene: 4. The CDR3 loop is CASSLGRGGNQETQYF. The DNA of the CDR3 is TGTGCCAGCAGCTTAGGGCGCGGGGGGAACCAAGAGACCCAGTACTTC.

This sequence joins TRBV18 and TRBJ2-7; unclear D gene. This CDR3 region has 14 residues. The germline V gene has CDR1 KGHSH and CDR2 LQKENI. V lost 6 bases and J 3 bases, leaving 15 bases between the germline ends. The CDR3 DNA reads as TGTGCCAGCTCCAATACGAGACTCTTCTACGAGCAGTACTTC. Translation: CASSNTRLFYEQYF. The complete variable domain, with remaining parts taken from reference TRBV18 and TRBJ2-7, reads NAGVMQNPRHLVRRRGQEARLRCSPMKGHSHVYWYRQLPEEGLKFMVYLQKENIIDESGMPKERFSAEFPKEGPSILRIQQVVRGDSAAYFCASSNTRLFYEQYFGPGTRLTVT.